This T cell receptor beta chain was documented in a study of T cells in Graves' hyperthyroidism and ophthalmopathy. Patients showing uncontrolled infection, other autoimmune disease, pregnancy or lactation were ineligible. Concerning this clonotype itself: The antigen remains undetermined.

RNA transcripts gave rise to amplified TCR beta CDR3 regions. The HTBI set primed first-round TCR CDR3 RT-PCR. MiXCR was run by TCRdb on the multiplex PCR reads, yielding one entry per CDR3 protein. The sample records roughly 500,000 distinct CDR3 sequences, about half being singletons. V lost 11 bases to trimming and J lost 0 bases, with 19 bases between them. The CDR3 extends over 15 amino acids. Study-wide results and caveats: Prediction of ophthalmopathy progression came a median roughly 6.7 months pre-onset.

The clonotype comes from an adult woman with Graves' disease, either hyperthyroidism or ophthalmopathy (not recorded which). Sequenced material: peripheral blood or thyroid tissue (not recorded which). The V and J genes are TRBV12-3 or TRBV12-4 and TRBJ1-1; weak D call: TRBD1 (6 bases). The CDR3 DNA reads as TGTGCCGGTGCATCGACAGGCACACTGAACACTGAAGCTTTCTTT. Protein product: CAGASTGTLNTEAFF.